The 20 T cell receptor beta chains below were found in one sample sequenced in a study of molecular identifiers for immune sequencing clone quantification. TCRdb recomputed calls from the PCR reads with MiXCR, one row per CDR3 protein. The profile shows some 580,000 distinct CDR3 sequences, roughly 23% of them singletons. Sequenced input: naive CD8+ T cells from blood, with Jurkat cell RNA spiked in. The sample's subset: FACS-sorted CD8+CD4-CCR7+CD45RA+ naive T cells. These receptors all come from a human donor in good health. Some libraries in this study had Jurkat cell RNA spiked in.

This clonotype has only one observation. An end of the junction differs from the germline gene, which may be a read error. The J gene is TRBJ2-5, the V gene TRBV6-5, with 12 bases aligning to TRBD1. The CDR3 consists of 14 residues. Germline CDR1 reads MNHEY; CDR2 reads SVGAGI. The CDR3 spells CASRGTGGEESQYF. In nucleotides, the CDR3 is TGTGCCAGCAGGGGGACAGGGGGCGAAGAGAGCCAGTACTTC.

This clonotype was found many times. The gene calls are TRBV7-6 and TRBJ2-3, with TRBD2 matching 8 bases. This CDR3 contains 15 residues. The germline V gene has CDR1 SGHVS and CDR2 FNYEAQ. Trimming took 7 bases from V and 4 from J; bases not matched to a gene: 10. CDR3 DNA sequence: TGTGCCAGCATTCGATATAGCGGGAAAGCAGATACGCAGTATTTT. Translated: CASIRYSGKADTQYF.

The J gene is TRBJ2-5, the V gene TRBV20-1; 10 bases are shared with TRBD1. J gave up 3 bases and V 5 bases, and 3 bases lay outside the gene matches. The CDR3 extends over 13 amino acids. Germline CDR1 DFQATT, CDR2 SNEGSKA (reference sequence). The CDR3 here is CSAPGTGEETQYF. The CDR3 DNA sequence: TGCAGTGCTCCCGGGACAGGGGAAGAGACCCAGTACTTC.

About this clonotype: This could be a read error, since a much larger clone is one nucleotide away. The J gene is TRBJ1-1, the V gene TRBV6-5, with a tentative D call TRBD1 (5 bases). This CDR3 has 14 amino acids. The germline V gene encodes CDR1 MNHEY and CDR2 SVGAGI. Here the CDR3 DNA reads TGTGCCAAAGGGCCCAGGGTGAGAAGCACTGAAGCTCTCTTT. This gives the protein CAKGPRVRSTEALF.

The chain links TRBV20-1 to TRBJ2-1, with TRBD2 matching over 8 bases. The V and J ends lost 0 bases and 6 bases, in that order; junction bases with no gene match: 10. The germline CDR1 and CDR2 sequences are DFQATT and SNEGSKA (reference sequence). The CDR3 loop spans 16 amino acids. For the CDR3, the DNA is TGCAGTGCTAGAGATGGGACTAGGGTGACCTGCAATGAGCAGTTCTTC. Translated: CSARDGTRVTCNEQFF.

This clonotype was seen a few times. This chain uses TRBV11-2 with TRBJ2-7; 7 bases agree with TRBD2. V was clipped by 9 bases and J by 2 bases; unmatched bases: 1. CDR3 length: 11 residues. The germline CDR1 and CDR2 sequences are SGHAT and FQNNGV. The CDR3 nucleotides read TGTGCCAGGGGGAGGGCCTACGAGCAGTACTTC. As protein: CARGRAYEQYF.

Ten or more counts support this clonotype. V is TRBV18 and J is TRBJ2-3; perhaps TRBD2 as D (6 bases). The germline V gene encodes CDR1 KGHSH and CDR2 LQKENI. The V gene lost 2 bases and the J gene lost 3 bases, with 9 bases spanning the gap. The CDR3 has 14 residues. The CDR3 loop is CASSPGDSTDTQYF. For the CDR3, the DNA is TGTGCCAGCTCACCAGGGGACTCGACAGATACGCAGTATTTT. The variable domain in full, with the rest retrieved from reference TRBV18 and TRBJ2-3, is NAGVMQNPRHLVRRRGQEARLRCSPMKGHSHVYWYRQLPEEGLKFMVYLQKENIIDESGMPKERFSAEFPKEGPSILRIQQVVRGDSAAYFCASSPGDSTDTQYFGPGTRLTVL.

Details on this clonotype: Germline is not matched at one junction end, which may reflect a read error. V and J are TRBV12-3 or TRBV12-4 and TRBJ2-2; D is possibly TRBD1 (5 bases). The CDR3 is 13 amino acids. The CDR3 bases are TGTGCCAGCAGTCCCCCGCAGGTTGGGGCGCTGTTTTTT. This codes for CASSPPQVGALFF.

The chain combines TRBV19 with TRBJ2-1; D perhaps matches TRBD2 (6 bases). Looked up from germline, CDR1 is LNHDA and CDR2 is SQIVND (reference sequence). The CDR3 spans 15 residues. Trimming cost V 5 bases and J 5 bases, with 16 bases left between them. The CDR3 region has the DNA TGTGCCAGTAGTTATCCCGGGACTGGACACAATGAGCAGTTCTTC. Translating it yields CASSYPGTGHNEQFF.

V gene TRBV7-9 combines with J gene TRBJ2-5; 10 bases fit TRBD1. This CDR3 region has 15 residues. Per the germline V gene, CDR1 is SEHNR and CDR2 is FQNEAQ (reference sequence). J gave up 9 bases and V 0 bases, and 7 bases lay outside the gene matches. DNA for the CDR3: TGTGCCAGCAGCTTAGCGACAGGGGGCTTGGAGCCCCAGTACTTC. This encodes CASSLATGGLEPQYF.

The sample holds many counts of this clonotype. DNA for the CDR3: TGTGCCACCAGCAGAGATCGGACAGGGCAGAACACCGGGGAGCTGTTTTTT. It specifies CATSRDRTGQNTGELFF. The gene calls are TRBV15 and TRBJ2-2; 8 positions match TRBD1. V dropped 0 bases and J dropped 1; count of bases not matched to a gene: 4. Per the germline V gene, CDR1 is LNHNV and CDR2 is YYDKDF (reference sequence). This CDR3 is 17 amino acids long.

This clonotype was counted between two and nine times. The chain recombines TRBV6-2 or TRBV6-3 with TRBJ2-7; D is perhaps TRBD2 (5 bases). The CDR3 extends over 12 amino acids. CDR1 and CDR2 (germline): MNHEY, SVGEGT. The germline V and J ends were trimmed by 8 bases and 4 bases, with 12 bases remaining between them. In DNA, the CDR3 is TGTGCCAGCGCCTCGGACTTATACGAGCAGTACTTC. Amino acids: CASASDLYEQYF.

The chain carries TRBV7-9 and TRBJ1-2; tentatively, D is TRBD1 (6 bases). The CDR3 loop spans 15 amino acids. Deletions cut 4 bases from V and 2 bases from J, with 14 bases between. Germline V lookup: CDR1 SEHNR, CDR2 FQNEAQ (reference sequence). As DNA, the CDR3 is TGTGCCAGCAGCTCCTCAGGGGAATGGAACTATGGCTACACCTTC. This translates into CASSSSGEWNYGYTF.

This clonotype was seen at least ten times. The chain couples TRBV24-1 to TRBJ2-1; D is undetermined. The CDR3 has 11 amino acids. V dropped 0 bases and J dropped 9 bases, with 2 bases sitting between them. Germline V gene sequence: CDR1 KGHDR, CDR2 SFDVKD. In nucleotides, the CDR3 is TGTGCCACCAGTGATTTGAGTGAGCAGTTCTTC. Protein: CATSDLSEQFF.

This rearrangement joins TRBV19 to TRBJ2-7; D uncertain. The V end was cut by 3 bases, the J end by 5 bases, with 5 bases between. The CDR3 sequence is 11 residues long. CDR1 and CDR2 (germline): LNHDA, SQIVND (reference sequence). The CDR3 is CASSIGHEQYF. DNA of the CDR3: TGTGCCAGTAGTATTGGTCACGAGCAGTACTTC.

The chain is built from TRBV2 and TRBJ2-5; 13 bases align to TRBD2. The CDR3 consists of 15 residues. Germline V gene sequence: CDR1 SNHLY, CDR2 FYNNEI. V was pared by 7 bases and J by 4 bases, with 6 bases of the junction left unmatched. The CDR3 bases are TGTGCCAGCATAGGACTAGCGGGAGAGGGAGAGACCCAGTACTTC. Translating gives CASIGLAGEGETQYF.

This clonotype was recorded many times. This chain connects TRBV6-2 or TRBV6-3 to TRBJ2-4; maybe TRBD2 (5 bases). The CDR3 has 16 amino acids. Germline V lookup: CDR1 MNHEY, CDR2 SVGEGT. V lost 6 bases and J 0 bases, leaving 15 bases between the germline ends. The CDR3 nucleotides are TGTGCCAGCAGCTACCCCCAGACTATAGCCAAAAACATTCAGTACTTC. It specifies CASSYPQTIAKNIQYF.

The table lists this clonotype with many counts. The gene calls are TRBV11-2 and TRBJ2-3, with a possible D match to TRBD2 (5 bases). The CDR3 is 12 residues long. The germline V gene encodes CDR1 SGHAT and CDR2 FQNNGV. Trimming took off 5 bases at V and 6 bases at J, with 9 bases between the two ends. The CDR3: CASSRTLDTQYF. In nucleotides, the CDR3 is TGTGCCAGCAGCCGGACTTTGGATACGCAGTATTTT.

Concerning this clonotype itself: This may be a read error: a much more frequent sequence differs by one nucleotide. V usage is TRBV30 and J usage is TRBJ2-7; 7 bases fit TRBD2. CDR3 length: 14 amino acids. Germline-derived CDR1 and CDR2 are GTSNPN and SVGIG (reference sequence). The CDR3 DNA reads TGTGCCTGGAGTGTATCTAGCGGCGTTTACGCGCAGTACTTC. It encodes CAWSVSSGVYAQYF.

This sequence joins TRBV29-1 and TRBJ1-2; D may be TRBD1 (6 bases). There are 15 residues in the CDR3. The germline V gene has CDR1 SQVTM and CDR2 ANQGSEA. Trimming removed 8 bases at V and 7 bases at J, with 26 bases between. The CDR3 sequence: CSHIIPGLGAFGYTF. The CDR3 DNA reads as TGCAGCCACATTATACCGGGACTGGGGGCTTTTGGCTACACCTTC.